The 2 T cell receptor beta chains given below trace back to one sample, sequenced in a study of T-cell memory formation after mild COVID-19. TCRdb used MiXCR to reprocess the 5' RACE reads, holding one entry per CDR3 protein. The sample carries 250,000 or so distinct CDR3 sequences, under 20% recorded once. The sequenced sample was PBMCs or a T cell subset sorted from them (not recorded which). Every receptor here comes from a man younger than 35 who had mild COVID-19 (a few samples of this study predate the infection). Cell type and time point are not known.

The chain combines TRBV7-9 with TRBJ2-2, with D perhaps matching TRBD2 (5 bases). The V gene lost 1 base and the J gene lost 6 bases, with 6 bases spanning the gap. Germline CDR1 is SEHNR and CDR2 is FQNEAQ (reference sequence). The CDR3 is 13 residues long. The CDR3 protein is CASSLVGAGELFF. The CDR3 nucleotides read TGTGCCAGCAGCTTAGTGGGAGCCGGGGAGCTGTTTTTT.

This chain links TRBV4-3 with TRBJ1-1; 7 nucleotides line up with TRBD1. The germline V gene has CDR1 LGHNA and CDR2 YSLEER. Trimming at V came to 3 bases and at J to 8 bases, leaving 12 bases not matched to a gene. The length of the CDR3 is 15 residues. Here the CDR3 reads CASSHTGEYPSEAFF. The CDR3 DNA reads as TGCGCCAGCAGCCATACAGGGGAGTATCCGTCGGAAGCTTTCTTT.